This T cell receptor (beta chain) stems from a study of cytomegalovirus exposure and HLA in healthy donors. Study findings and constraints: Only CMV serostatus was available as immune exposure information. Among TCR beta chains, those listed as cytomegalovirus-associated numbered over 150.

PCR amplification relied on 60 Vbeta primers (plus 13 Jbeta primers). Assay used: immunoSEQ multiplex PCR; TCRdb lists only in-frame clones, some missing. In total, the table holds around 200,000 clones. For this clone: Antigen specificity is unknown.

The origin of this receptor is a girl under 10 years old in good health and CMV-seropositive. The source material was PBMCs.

This CDR3 reads CASSSPGQGRETQYF. The CDR3 coding sequence is TGTGCCAGCAGCTCGCCCGGACAGGGTAGGGAGACCCAGTACTTC. This chain uses TRBV5-4 with TRBJ2-5, with TRBD1 matching over 8 bases. V lost 3 bases to trimming and J lost 5 bases; unmatched junction nucleotides: 9. The CDR3 has 15 residues. Germline V gives CDR1 SGHNT, CDR2 YYREEE (reference sequence).